Listed below are T cell receptor beta chains from one sample, sequenced in a study of shared clonotypes between healthy human individuals. Libraries were prepared by immunoSEQ multiplex PCR; TCRdb keeps only in-frame clonotypes and omits some of them. The sample holds approximately 980,000 clones; about three quarters are singletons and the top ten take approximately 1.5%. Sequenced input: memory CD4+ T cells sorted from blood. These receptors originate from a young man in good health. Each CDR3 is given with its conserved first and last residue. The D gene is left open where the match is weak. Expanded clones are given a class, and other clones once, few, many or no size at all.

j_call clone_size v_call d_call cdr3_length cdr3_aa cdr3_nt
TRBJ1-3 - TRBV6-1 - 14 CASSEALVGDTIYF TGTGCCAGCAGTGAAGCGCTGGTAGGAGACACCATATATTTT
TRBJ1-2 - TRBV2 - 13 CASSERTFYGYTF TGTGCCAGCAGTGAGAGGACTTTCTATGGCTACACCTTC
TRBJ2-1 - TRBV9 TRBD1 16 CASSVVPDRGRNEQFF TGTGCCAGCAGCGTAGTACCCGACAGGGGGCGCAATGAGCAGTTCTTC
TRBJ1-2 - TRBV4-2 - 17 CASSQPAGATRDYGYTF TGTGCCAGCAGCCAACCGGCAGGGGCTACAAGAGACTATGGCTACACCTTC
TRBJ2-1 - TRBV5-1 - 14 CASSAATVSTEQFF TGCGCCAGCAGCGCAGCGACGGTTAGTACTGAGCAGTTCTTC
TRBJ1-4 - TRBV5-1 - 13 CASSDRPNEKLFF TGCGCCAGCAGCGACAGACCTAATGAAAAACTGTTTTTT
TRBJ1-6 few TRBV27 - 17 CASSLGTATTYNSPLHF TGTGCCAGCAGTTTAGGAACAGCGACCACTTATAATTCACCCCTCCACTTT
TRBJ2-7 - TRBV7-2 - 13 CASSFRQGYEQYF TGTGCCAGCAGCTTTCGGCAGGGGTACGAGCAGTACTTC
TRBJ1-6 - TRBV28 - 14 CASSLEGRLSPLHF TGTGCCAGCAGTTTAGAAGGTCGATTGTCACCCCTCCACTTT
TRBJ1-1 - TRBV10-3 - 13 CAITESMNTEAFF TGTGCCATCACGGAGAGTATGAACACTGAAGCTTTCTTT
TRBJ2-2 - TRBV11-2 - 13 CASSLEDTGELFF TGTGCCAGCAGCTTAGAAGACACCGGGGAGCTGTTTTTT
TRBJ1-5 - TRBV7-8 TRBD1 18 CASSLDGRTGASNQPQHF TGTGCCAGCAGCTTAGATGGACGGACAGGGGCTAGCAATCAGCCCCAGCATTTT
TRBJ2-1 - TRBV6-1 - 12 CASSPDWDEQFF TGTGCCAGCAGTCCTGACTGGGATGAGCAGTTCTTC
TRBJ2-1 - TRBV5-4 - 15 CASSPRAGYVDEQFF TGTGCCAGCAGCCCTAGGGCGGGATATGTCGATGAGCAGTTCTTC
TRBJ2-1 - TRBV11-2 TRBD2 16 CASSALPGLAYNEQFF TGTGCCAGCAGCGCCCTCCCGGGACTAGCCTACAATGAGCAGTTCTTC
TRBJ2-5 many TRBV7-9 - 17 CASSFMLAGVGQETQYF TGTGCCAGCAGCTTTATGCTTGCTGGGGTCGGGCAAGAGACCCAGTACTTC
TRBJ2-3 - TRBV5-1 TRBD2 17 CASSSGLAGGNTDTQYF TGCGCCAGCAGCTCCGGACTAGCGGGAGGGAACACAGATACGCAGTATTTT
TRBJ2-7 - TRBV11-2 - 12 CASSLGAYEQYF TGTGCCAGCAGCTTAGGGGCCTACGAGCAGTACTTC
TRBJ2-7 - TRBV7-2 TRBD1 15 CASSFDRGRMYEQYF TGTGCCAGCAGCTTCGACAGGGGGAGAATGTACGAGCAGTACTTC
TRBJ1-4 - TRBV6-1 TRBD1 15 CASSQDRATNEKLFF TGTGCCAGCAGCCAGGACAGGGCAACTAATGAAAAACTGTTTTTT
TRBJ2-6 - TRBV19 - 17 CASTPTGTVSGANVLTF TGTGCCAGTACCCCTACAGGGACTGTCTCTGGGGCCAACGTCCTGACTTTC
TRBJ1-1 - TRBV5-4 - 15 CASSLSGTQNTEAFF TGTGCCAGCAGCTTGAGCGGGACCCAGAACACTGAAGCTTTCTTT
TRBJ1-5 - TRBV18 - 14 CASSSDGSNQPQHF TGTGCCAGCTCATCCGACGGAAGCAATCAGCCCCAGCATTTT
TRBJ2-6 - TRBV29-1 - 14 CSVGASSGANVLTF TGCAGCGTTGGGGCGAGCTCTGGGGCCAACGTCCTGACTTTC
TRBJ2-7 - TRBV30 - 12 CAWSEDSYEQYF TGTGCCTGGAGCGAGGACTCCTACGAGCAGTACTTC
TRBJ2-3 - TRBV6-5 - 15 CASSYGGVSTDTQYF TGTGCCAGCAGTTATGGCGGGGTGAGCACAGATACGCAGTATTTT
TRBJ1-5 - TRBV19 - 15 CASRPPGGVNQPQHF TGTGCCAGTCGCCCCCCGGGAGGGGTCAATCAGCCCCAGCATTTT
TRBJ1-2 - TRBV5-1 - 14 CASRGESFNYGYTF TGCGCCAGCAGGGGGGAATCCTTTAACTATGGCTACACCTTC
TRBJ2-7 - TRBV19 - 11 CASSIRGEQYF TGTGCCAGTAGTATTCGGGGAGAGCAGTACTTC
TRBJ1-4 once TRBV28 - 15 CASSPGGQGNEKLFF TGTGCCAGCAGTCCCGGGGGGCAGGGGAATGAAAAACTGTTTTTT
TRBJ2-3 few TRBV13 - 17 CASSLLSFVGSQDTQYF TGTGCCAGCAGCCTCCTTTCCTTTGTGGGCTCGCAAGATACGCAGTATTTT
TRBJ1-1 - TRBV6-5 - 13 CASSLHRTAEAFF TGTGCCAGCAGCTTACACCGTACAGCTGAAGCTTTCTTT
TRBJ1-1 - TRBV4-1 - 14 CASRNTGLNTEAFF TGCGCCAGCAGGAATACAGGGTTGAACACTGAAGCTTTCTTT
TRBJ2-1 - TRBV30 TRBD1 15 CAWRGKTGEGVEQFF TGTGCCTGGAGAGGGAAGACAGGGGAAGGGGTTGAGCAGTTCTTC
TRBJ2-2 - TRBV30 - 11 CAWKHTGELFF TGTGCCTGGAAGCACACCGGGGAGCTGTTTTTT
TRBJ2-2 - TRBV5-1 TRBD1 16 CASSSTGTGFTGELFF TGCGCCAGCAGCTCGACCGGGACAGGTTTCACCGGGGAGCTGTTTTTT
TRBJ2-3 - TRBV7-2 TRBD2 16 CASSRGSGGASDTQYF TGTGCCAGCAGCCGCGGCAGCGGGGGGGCCTCAGATACGCAGTATTTT
TRBJ1-5 few TRBV7-2 - 14 CASSLGGGNQPQHF TGTGCCAGCAGCCTGGGAGGGGGCAATCAGCCCCAGCATTTT
TRBJ2-1 - TRBV28 - 15 CASTLGGRSYNEQFF TGTGCCAGCACCCTGGGGGGGCGGTCCTACAATGAGCAGTTCTTC
TRBJ2-7 - TRBV2 - 12 CASSGTVTGQYF TGTGCCAGCAGTGGGACCGTCACGGGGCAGTACTTC
TRBJ1-3 - TRBV9 - 17 CASSVGLVGGTGNTIYF TGTGCCAGCAGCGTAGGGTTGGTGGGGGGCACTGGAAACACCATATATTTT
TRBJ2-7 - TRBV7-2 - 13 CASTSGISYEQYF TGTGCCAGCACCTCCGGGATTTCCTACGAGCAGTACTTC
TRBJ2-3 - TRBV9 TRBD1 13 CASSIDRGDTQYF TGTGCCAGCAGCATAGACAGGGGGGATACGCAGTATTTT
TRBJ2-7 - TRBV5-1 TRBD2 13 CASSPRTSYEQYF TGCGCCAGCAGCCCCCGGACTAGCTACGAGCAGTACTTC
TRBJ2-7 - TRBV4-1 - 16 CASSRDTAPAYYEQYF TGCGCCAGCAGCCGAGATACAGCGCCGGCCTACTACGAGCAGTACTTC
TRBJ1-1 - TRBV2 - 18 CASSRSPGPGAMNTEAFF TGTGCCAGCAGTAGATCACCTGGGCCGGGAGCTATGAACACTGAAGCTTTCTTT
TRBJ2-5 - TRBV25-1 - 14 CASSEPTGRETQYF TGTGCCAGCAGTGAACCAACAGGGCGAGAGACCCAGTACTTC
TRBJ2-4 - TRBV9 - 17 CASRSSWAGTDKNIQYF TGTGCCAGCAGGTCCTCATGGGCGGGGACAGATAAAAACATTCAGTACTTC
TRBJ1-1 - TRBV19 TRBD1 19 CASSISRGYRGDGNTEAFF TGTGCCAGTAGTATTAGCAGAGGTTACAGGGGGGATGGAAACACTGAAGCTTTCTTT
TRBJ1-2 - TRBV19 - 14 CASSVGGKNYGYTF TGTGCCAGTAGTGTGGGGGGCAAAAACTATGGCTACACCTTC
TRBJ2-7 - TRBV11-2 TRBD2 14 CASSLGAGGVEQYF TGTGCCAGCAGCTTAGGAGCGGGAGGTGTCGAGCAGTACTTC